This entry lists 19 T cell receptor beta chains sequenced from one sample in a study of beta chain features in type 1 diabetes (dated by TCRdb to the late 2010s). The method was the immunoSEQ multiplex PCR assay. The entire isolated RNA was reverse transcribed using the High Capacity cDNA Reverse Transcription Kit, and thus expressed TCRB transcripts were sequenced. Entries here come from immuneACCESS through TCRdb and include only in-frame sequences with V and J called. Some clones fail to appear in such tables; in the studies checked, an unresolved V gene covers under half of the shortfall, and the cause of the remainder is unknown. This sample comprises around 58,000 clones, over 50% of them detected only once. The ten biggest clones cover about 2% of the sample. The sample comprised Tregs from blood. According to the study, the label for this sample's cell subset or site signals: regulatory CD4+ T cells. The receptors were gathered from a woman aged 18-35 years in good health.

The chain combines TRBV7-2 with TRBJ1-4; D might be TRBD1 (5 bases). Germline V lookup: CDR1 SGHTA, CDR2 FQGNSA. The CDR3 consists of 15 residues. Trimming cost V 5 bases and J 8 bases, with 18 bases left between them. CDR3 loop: CASSLFQGEGEKLFF. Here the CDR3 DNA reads TGTGCCAGCAGCCTCTTTCAGGGTGAAGGCGAAAAACTGTTTTTT. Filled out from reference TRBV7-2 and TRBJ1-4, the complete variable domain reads GAGVSQSPSNKVTEKGKDVELRCDPISGHTALYWYRQSLGQGLEFLIYFQGNSAPDKSGLPSDRFSAERTGGSVSTLTIQRTQQEDSAVYLCASSLFQGEGEKLFFGSGTQLSVL.

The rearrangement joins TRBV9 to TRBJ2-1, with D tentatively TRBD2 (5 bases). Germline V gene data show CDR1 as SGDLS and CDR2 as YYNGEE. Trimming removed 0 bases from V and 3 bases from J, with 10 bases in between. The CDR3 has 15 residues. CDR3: CASSVAPRVYNEQFF. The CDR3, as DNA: TGTGCCAGCAGCGTAGCCCCGCGGGTCTACAATGAGCAGTTCTTC.

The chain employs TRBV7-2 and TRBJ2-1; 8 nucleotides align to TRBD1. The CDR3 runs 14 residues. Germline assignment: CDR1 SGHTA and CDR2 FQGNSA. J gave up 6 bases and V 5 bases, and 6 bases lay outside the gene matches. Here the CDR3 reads CASSRDRGTNEQFF. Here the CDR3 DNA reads TGTGCCAGCAGCCGAGACAGGGGAACCAATGAGCAGTTCTTC.

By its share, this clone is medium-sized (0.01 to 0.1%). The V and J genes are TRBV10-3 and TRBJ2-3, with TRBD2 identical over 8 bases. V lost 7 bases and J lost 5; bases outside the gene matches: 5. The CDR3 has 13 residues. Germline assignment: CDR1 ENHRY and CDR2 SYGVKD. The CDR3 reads CAIMGLGVDTQYF. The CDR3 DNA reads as TGTGCCATCATGGGACTAGGGGTAGATACGCAGTATTTT.

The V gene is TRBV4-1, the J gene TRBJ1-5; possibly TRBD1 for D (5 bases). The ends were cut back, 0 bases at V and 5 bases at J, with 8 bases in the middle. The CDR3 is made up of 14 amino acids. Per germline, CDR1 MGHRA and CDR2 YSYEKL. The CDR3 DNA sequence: TGCGCCAGCAGCCAAGAACAGGTCTATCAGCCCCAGCATTTT. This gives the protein CASSQEQVYQPQHF.

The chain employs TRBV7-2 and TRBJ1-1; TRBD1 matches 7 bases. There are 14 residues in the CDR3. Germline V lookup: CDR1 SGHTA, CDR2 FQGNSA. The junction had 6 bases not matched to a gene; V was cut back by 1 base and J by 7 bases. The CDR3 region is CASSLVGGVDEAFF. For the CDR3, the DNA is TGTGCCAGCAGCTTAGTAGGGGGCGTCGATGAAGCTTTCTTT.

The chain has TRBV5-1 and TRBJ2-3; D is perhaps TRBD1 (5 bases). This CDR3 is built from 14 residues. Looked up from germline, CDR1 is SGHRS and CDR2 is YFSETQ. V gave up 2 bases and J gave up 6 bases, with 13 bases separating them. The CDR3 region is CASSLSRAADTQYF. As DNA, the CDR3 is TGCGCCAGCAGCTTATCCAGGGCGGCTGATACGCAGTATTTT.

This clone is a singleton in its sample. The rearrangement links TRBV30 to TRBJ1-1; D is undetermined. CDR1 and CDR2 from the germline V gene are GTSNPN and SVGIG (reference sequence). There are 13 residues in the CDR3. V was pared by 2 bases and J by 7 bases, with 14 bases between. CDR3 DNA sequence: TGTGCCTGGAGTAGGCGGCGGTTGAATGAAGCTTTCTTT. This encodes CAWSRRRLNEAFF.

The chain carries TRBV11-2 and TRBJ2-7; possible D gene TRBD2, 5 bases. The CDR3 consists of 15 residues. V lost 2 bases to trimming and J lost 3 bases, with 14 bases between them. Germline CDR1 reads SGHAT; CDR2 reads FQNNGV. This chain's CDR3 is CASSLRRADLYEQYF. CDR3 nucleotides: TGTGCCAGCAGCTTACGAAGAGCGGACCTCTACGAGCAGTACTTC.

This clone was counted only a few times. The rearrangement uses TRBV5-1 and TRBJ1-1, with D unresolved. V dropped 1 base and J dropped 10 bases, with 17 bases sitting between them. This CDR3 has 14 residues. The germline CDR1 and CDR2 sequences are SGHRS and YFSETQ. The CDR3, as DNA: TGCGCCAGCAGCTTGACGTTCGACAACCCCCCAGCTTTCTTT. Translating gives CASSLTFDNPPAFF.

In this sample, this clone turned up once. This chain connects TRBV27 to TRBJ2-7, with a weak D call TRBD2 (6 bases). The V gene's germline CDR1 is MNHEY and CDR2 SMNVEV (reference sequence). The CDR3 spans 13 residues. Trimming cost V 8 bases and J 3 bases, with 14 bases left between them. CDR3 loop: CASPLAGRYEQYF. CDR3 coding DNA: TGTGCCAGCCCCCTTGCGGGACGCTACGAGCAGTACTTC.

The CDR3 DNA is TGTGCCAGCAGCCTCACTAGCGGCGAGCAGTACTTC. This gives the protein CASSLTSGEQYF. V usage is TRBV11-2 and J usage is TRBJ2-7, with 8 bases identical to TRBD2. Germline loops: CDR1 SGHAT, CDR2 FQNNGV. V dropped 5 bases and J dropped 6; count of bases not matched to a gene: 3. The CDR3 loop spans 12 amino acids.

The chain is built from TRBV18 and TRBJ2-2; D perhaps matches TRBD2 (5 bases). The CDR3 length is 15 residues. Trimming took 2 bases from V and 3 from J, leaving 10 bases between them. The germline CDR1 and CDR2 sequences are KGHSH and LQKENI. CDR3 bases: TGTGCCAGCTCACCAAATCCAGCGGACACCGGGGAGCTGTTTTTT. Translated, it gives CASSPNPADTGELFF.

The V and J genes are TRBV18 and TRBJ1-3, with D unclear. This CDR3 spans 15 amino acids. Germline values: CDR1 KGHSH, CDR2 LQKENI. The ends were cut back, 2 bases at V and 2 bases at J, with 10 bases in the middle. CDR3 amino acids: CASSPNEAAGNTIYF. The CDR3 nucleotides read TGTGCCAGCTCACCAAATGAAGCGGCTGGAAACACCATATATTTT. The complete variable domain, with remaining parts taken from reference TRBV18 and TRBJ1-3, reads NAGVMQNPRHLVRRRGQEARLRCSPMKGHSHVYWYRQLPEEGLKFMVYLQKENIIDESGMPKERFSAEFPKEGPSILRIQQVVRGDSAAYFCASSPNEAAGNTIYFGEGSWLTVV.

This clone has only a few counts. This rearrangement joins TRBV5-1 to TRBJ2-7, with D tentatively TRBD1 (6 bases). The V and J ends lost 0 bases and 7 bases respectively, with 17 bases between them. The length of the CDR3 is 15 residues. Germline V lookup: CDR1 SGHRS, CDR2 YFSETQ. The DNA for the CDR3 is TGCGCCAGCAGCTTGGCCCTTAGGACAGTTGGGGAGCAGTACTTC. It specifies CASSLALRTVGEQYF.

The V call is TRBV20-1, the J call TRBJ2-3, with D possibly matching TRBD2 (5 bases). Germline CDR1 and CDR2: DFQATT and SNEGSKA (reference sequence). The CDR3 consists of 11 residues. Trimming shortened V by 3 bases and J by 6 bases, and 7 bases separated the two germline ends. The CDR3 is CSARSGDTQYF. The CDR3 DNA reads TGCAGTGCTAGGAGCGGTGATACGCAGTATTTT.

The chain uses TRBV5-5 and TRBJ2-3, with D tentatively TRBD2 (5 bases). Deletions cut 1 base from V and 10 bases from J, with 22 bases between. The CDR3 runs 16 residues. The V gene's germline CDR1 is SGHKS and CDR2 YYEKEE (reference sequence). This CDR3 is CASSLWAGISKFAQYF. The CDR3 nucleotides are TGTGCCAGCAGCTTGTGGGCCGGGATTAGTAAGTTCGCGCAGTATTTT.

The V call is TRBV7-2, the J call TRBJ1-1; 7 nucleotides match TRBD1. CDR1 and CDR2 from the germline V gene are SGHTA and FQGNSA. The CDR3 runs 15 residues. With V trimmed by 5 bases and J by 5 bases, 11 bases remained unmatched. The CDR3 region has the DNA TGTGCCAGCAGCCCTCCGAAGGGGGCGGGTACTGAAGCTTTCTTT. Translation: CASSPPKGAGTEAFF.

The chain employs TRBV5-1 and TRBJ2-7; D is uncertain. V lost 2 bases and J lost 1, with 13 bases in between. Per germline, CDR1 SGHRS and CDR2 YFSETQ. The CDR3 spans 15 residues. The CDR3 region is CASSFAWQESYEQYF. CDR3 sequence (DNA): TGCGCCAGCAGCTTCGCATGGCAGGAATCCTACGAGCAGTACTTC.